Below, 17 T cell receptor beta chains from the same sample are listed, as sequenced in a study of graft-versus-host responses after intestinal transplantation. The table came from immunoSEQ multiplex PCR; TCRdb's copy has only in-frame clones and leaves some out. The top ten clones hold less than 9.5% of a sample with roughly 80,000 clones, around 87% of them seen once. Their recognized antigens are unknown. The source was unstimulated CD8+ T cells sorted from spleen or lymph node cells, collected before transplant. The source is a human donor who was the organ donor for an intestinal transplant.

This chain uses TRBV9 with TRBJ2-2; D possibly uses TRBD1 or TRBD2 (5 bases each). The CDR3 sequence is 14 residues long. Per the germline V gene, CDR1 is SGDLS and CDR2 is YYNGEE. V was clipped by 1 base and J by 4 bases, with 8 bases between them. The CDR3 nucleotides read TGTGCCAGCAGCGTAAGTGGGGGCACCGGGGAGCTGTTTTTT. This sequence encodes CASSVSGGTGELFF.

In its sample, this clone was seen a few times. This sequence joins TRBV13 and TRBJ2-5, with 13 bases aligning to TRBD2. There are 16 residues in the CDR3. The ends lost 0 bases at V and 2 bases at J; junction bases unmatched: 0. CDR1 is PRHDT and CDR2 is FYEKMQ in the germline V gene (reference sequence). The CDR3 protein is CASSLGLAGGQETQYF. The CDR3, as DNA: TGTGCCAGCAGCTTAGGACTAGCGGGGGGGCAAGAGACCCAGTACTTC.

The J gene is TRBJ1-1, the V gene TRBV7-9; TRBD1 is a possible D gene (5 bases). With 4 bases removed from V and 10 bases from J, the gap between germline ends came to 16 bases. Germline V lookup: CDR1 SEHNR, CDR2 FQNEAQ (reference sequence). This CDR3 has 13 amino acids. Here the CDR3 DNA reads TGTGCCAGCAGCTCTGGGGCGGTGGGGATAGCTTTCTTT. This translates into CASSSGAVGIAFF.

This clone appeared a single time. The rearrangement links TRBV9 to TRBJ1-1, with D hard to call. The V end was cut by 3 bases, the J end by 3 bases, with 9 bases between. The CDR3 runs to 13 residues. Germline V gene lookup returns CDR1 SGDLS and CDR2 YYNGEE. The CDR3 nucleotides read TGTGCCAGCAGCGAAGACGCCTACACTGAAGCTTTCTTT. As protein: CASSEDAYTEAFF.

The chain has TRBV6-6 and TRBJ2-7; D is perhaps TRBD1 (6 bases). The CDR3 spans 13 residues. Germline V gene lookup returns CDR1 MNHNY and CDR2 SVGAGI (reference sequence). Trimming took off 6 bases at V and 4 bases at J, with 13 bases between the two ends. The CDR3 is CASSQTGIYEQYF. The DNA for the CDR3 is TGTGCCAGCAGCCAGACAGGAATTTACGAGCAGTACTTC.

The chain is built from TRBV6-5 and TRBJ1-2; possible D gene TRBD1, 5 bases. CDR1 and CDR2 (germline): MNHEY, SVGAGI. The V end lost 2 bases, the J end lost 0 bases, and 7 bases lay between the germline ends. This CDR3 spans 14 amino acids. The CDR3 region is CASSYGAANYGYTF. The DNA for the CDR3 is TGTGCCAGCAGTTACGGGGCAGCTAACTATGGCTACACCTTC.

CDR3: CASTPAGGVETQYF. DNA for the CDR3: TGTGCCAGCACCCCCGCCGGAGGAGTAGAGACCCAGTACTTC. This rearrangement joins TRBV27 to TRBJ2-5, with TRBD2 as a possible D gene (5 bases). Germline-derived CDR1 and CDR2 are MNHEY and SMNVEV (reference sequence). CDR3 length equals 14 residues. Trimming removed 7 bases from V and 4 bases from J, with 16 bases in between.

The chain employs TRBV13 and TRBJ2-2; D uncertain. V was trimmed by 2 bases and J by 6 bases, leaving 4 bases between them. This CDR3 is 12 amino acids long. Germline V gene lookup returns CDR1 PRHDT and CDR2 FYEKMQ (reference sequence). In DNA form, the CDR3 reads TGTGCCAGCAGCTTAACGTCCGGGGAGCTGTTTTTT. This gives the protein CASSLTSGELFF.

The V gene is TRBV7-9, the J gene TRBJ1-5, with 7 bases identical to TRBD1. The CDR3 contains 19 residues. V trimming: 3 bases; J trimming: 0 bases; junction bases outside the gene matches: 14. Germline assignment: CDR1 SEHNR and CDR2 FQNEAQ (reference sequence). DNA of the CDR3: TGTGCCAGCAGCTTTGGTATGGACAGGCAACTAAGTAGCAATCAGCCCCAGCATTTT. Translated, it gives CASSFGMDRQLSSNQPQHF.

This clone was found once. This chain joins TRBV10-3 and TRBJ1-5; weak D call: TRBD1 (5 bases). Germline V lookup: CDR1 ENHRY, CDR2 SYGVKD. The CDR3 consists of 18 residues. Trimming shortened V by 0 bases and J by 5 bases, and 20 bases separated the two germline ends. In DNA, the CDR3 is TGTGCCATCAGTGAGTCGATCGAGACAGACTCCTTCTATCAGCCCCAGCATTTT. It is translated as CAISESIETDSFYQPQHF.

The sample holds a few counts of this clone. The J gene is TRBJ1-1, the V gene TRBV5-5; unclear D gene. CDR1 is SGHKS, CDR2 YYEKEE, per germline (reference sequence). The V end lost 5 bases, the J end lost 0 bases, and 8 bases lay between the germline ends. The CDR3 spans 13 residues. The CDR3 loop is CASRRTVNTEAFF. In nucleotides, the CDR3 is TGTGCCAGCAGGCGGACGGTGAACACTGAAGCTTTCTTT.

The V call is TRBV6-4, the J call TRBJ2-3; 11 bases line up with TRBD2. The trim removed 5 bases at V and 1 base at J, leaving 2 bases unmatched. The CDR3 loop spans 15 amino acids. The germline V gene encodes CDR1 MRHNA and CDR2 SNTAGT. CDR3 bases: TGTGCCAGCAGTAAGACTAGCGGGGGCACAGATACGCAGTATTTT. This codes for CASSKTSGGTDTQYF.

The chain uses TRBV4-1 and TRBJ1-1; weak D call: TRBD1 (5 bases). This CDR3 is built from 15 residues. V was pared by 6 bases and J by 0 bases, with 14 bases between. Germline V CDR1 and CDR2: MGHRA, YSYEKL. CDR3 nucleotides: TGCGCCAGCAGTCCCCCGGGGGTCGTGAACACTGAAGCTTTCTTT. Amino acids: CASSPPGVVNTEAFF.

The chain joins TRBV6-5 to TRBJ1-2, with TRBD1 as a possible D gene (6 bases). The CDR3 has 16 residues. CDR1 and CDR2 from the germline V gene are MNHEY and SVGAGI. The germline V and J ends were trimmed by 2 bases and 6 bases, with 19 bases remaining between them. The CDR3 protein is CASSYGGPITPDGYTF. In DNA, the CDR3 is TGTGCCAGCAGTTACGGGGGGCCCATAACCCCTGATGGCTACACCTTC.

For the CDR3, the DNA is TGTGCCAGCAGGTTATACGACACAGGGGACGAGCAGTACTTC. Its protein product is CASRLYDTGDEQYF. The chain employs TRBV6-5 and TRBJ2-5, with 7 bases that match TRBD1. The closer fit of TRBJ2-7 to the DNA end suggests the J call may be wrong. Germline loops: CDR1 MNHEY, CDR2 SVGAGI. This CDR3 has 14 residues.

This clone counts as medium-sized. V usage is TRBV7-9 and J usage is TRBJ1-6; no definite D call. V was trimmed by 1 base and J by 6 bases, leaving 7 bases between them. This CDR3 has 14 residues. Per germline, CDR1 SEHNR and CDR2 FQNEAQ (reference sequence). CDR3 residues: CASSLDGLNSPLHF. CDR3 coding DNA: TGTGCCAGCAGCTTAGACGGCCTTAATTCACCCCTCCACTTT.

This clone appeared once. CDR3 loop: CASSQNPGQGPNEKLFF. CDR3 nucleotide sequence: TGTGCCAGCAGCCAAAATCCGGGACAGGGCCCGAATGAAAAACTGTTTTTT. The chain carries TRBV4-2 and TRBJ1-4, with TRBD1 matching 9 bases. Germline V gives CDR1 LGHNA, CDR2 YNFKEQ. With 2 bases clipped from V and 5 bases from J, the junction kept 9 bases outside the gene matches. The CDR3 runs 17 residues.